The clone carrying this T cell receptor beta chain has more than one count but fewer than ten. The data were taken from a study of cytomegalovirus exposure and HLA in healthy donors. Overall study: The 120 validation repertoires used the same platform as the approximately 620 first-cohort repertoires (as reported by a later analysis).

Here immunoSEQ multiplex PCR was the method, and the copy in TCRdb shows in-frame clones only, minus some. Of roughly 120,000 clones listed, 85% to 95% are singletons. Germline lookup yields CDR1 LNHDA and CDR2 SQIVND (reference sequence). J was trimmed by 11 bases and V by 7 bases; bases with no gene match: 10. The CDR3 is 14 amino acids. The sequenced material came from PBMCs. This TCR was recovered from a woman between 18 and 29 years old in good health and CMV-seronegative. This chain uses TRBV19 with TRBJ1-6, with 8 positions matching TRBD1. The chain's CDR3 is CASMAGGRLTPLHF. The CDR3 DNA sequence: TGTGCCAGTATGGCAGGGGGCCGTCTAACACCCCTCCACTTT.